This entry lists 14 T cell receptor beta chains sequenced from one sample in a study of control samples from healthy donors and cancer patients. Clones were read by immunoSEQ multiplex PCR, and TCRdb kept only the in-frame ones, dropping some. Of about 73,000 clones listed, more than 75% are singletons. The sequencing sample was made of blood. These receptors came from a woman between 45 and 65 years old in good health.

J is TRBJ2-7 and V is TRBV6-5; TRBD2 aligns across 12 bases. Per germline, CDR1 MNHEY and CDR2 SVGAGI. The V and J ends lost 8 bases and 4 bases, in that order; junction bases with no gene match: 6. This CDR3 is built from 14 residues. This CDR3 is CASQRLAGVYEQYF. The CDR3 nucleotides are TGTGCCAGCCAGAGACTAGCGGGAGTTTACGAGCAGTACTTC.

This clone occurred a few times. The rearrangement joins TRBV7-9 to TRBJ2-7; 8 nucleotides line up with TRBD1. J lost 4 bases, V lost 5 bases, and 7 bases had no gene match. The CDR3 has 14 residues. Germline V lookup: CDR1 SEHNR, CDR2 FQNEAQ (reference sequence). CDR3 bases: TGTGCCAGCAGCCCAGGGACAGGTCAGTACGAGCAGTACTTC. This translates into CASSPGTGQYEQYF.

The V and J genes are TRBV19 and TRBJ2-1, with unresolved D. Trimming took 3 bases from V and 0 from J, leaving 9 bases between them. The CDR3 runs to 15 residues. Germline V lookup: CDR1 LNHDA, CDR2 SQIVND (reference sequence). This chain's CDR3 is CASSMFSFSYNEQFF. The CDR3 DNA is TGTGCCAGTAGTATGTTCAGCTTCTCCTACAATGAGCAGTTCTTC.

The DNA for the CDR3 is TGTGCCAGTAGTATCCCCGGGACAGGAGTCAATCAGCCCCAGCATTTT. It codes for CASSIPGTGVNQPQHF. The chain links TRBV19 to TRBJ1-5; 8 positions match TRBD1. The CDR3 contains 16 residues. Germline loops: CDR1 LNHDA, CDR2 SQIVND (reference sequence). Unmatched junction bases numbered 7, after V lost 3 bases and J lost 3 bases.

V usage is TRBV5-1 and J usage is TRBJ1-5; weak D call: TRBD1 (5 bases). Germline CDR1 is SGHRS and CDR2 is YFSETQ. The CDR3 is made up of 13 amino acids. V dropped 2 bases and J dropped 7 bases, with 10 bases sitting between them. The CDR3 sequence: CASSFGGGQPQHF. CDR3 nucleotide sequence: TGCGCCAGCAGCTTTGGGGGTGGGCAGCCCCAGCATTTT.

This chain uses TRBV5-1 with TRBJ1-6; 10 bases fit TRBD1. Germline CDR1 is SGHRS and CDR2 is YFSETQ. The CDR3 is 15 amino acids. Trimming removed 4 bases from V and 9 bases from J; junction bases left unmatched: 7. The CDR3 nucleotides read TGCGCCAGCAGCAAAGGGACAGGGGCAGGTTCACCCCTCCACTTT. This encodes CASSKGTGAGSPLHF.

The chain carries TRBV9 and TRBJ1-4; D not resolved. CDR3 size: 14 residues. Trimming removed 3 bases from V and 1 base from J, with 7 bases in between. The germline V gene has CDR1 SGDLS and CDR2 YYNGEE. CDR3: CASSGGVTNEKLFF. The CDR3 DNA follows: TGTGCCAGCAGCGGTGGGGTAACTAATGAAAAACTGTTTTTT.

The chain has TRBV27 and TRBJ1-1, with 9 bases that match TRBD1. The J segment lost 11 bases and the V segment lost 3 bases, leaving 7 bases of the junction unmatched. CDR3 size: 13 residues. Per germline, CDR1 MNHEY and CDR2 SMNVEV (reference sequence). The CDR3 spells CASSFLGQGRAFF. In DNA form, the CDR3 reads TGTGCCAGCAGTTTCCTCGGACAGGGGAGGGCTTTCTTT.

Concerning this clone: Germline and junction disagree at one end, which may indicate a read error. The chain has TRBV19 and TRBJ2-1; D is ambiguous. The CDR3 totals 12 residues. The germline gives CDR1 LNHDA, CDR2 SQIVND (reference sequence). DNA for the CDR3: TGTGCCAGTAGCCTGAATATCAATCAGCAGTTCTTC. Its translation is CASSLNINQQFF.

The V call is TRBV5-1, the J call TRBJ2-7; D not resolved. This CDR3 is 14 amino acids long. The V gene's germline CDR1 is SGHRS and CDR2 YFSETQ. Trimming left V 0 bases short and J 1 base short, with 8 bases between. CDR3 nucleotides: TGCGCCAGCAGCTTGGAGCTGGGATCCTACGAGCAGTACTTC. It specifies CASSLELGSYEQYF.

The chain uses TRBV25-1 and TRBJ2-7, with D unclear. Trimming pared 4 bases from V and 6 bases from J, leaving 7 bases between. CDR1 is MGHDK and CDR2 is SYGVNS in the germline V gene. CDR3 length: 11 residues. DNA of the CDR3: TGTGCCAGCAGTGCCTTCTTCGAGCAGTACTTC. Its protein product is CASSAFFEQYF.

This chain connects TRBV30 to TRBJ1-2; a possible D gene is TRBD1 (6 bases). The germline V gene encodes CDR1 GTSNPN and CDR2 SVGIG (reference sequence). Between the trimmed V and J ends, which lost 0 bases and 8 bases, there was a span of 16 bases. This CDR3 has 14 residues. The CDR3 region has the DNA TGTGCCTGGAGTGTCTTTGCTGGGGGGCTCGGCTACACCTTC. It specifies CAWSVFAGGLGYTF. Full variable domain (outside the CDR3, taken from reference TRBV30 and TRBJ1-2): SQTIHQWPATLVQPVGSPLSLECTVEGTSNPNLYWYRQAAGRGLQLLFYSVGIGQISSEVPQNLSASRPQDRQFILSSKKLLLSDSGFYLCAWSVFAGGLGYTFGSGTRLTVV.

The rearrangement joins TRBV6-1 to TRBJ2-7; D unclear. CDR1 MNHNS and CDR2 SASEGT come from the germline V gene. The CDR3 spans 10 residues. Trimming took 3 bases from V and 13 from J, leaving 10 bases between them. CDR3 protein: CASSEAGKYF. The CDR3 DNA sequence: TGTGCCAGCAGTGAGGCTGGAAAATACTTC.

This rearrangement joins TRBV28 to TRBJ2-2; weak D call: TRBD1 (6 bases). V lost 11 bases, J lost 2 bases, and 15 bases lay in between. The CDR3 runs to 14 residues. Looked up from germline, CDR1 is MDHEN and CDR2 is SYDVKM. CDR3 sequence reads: CAPMTGFNTGELFF. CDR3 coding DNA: TGTGCCCCAATGACAGGCTTTAACACCGGGGAGCTGTTTTTT.